This passage covers 2 T cell receptor beta chains from one sample sequenced in a study of T cell responses to AZD1222 COVID-19 vaccine. The method was immunoSEQ multiplex PCR; TCRdb's version includes in-frame clones alone and lacks a portion of them. The sample yields under 60,000 clones, around 80% seen once. The sample consisted of peripheral blood, taken on day 0 of AZD1222 vaccination. Source of these receptors: an adult in good health.

V gene TRBV18 combines with J gene TRBJ2-7; 7 bases match TRBD1. The V gene's germline CDR1 is KGHSH and CDR2 LQKENI. V lost 4 bases and J lost 3; bases outside the gene matches: 3. The CDR3 contains 13 residues. The CDR3 loop is CASSRDRDYEQYF. The CDR3 nucleotides read TGTGCCAGCTCACGGGACAGAGACTACGAGCAGTACTTC.

This clone is labeled as medium-sized. The chain has TRBV19 and TRBJ2-7; D may match TRBD1 or TRBD2 (5 bases each). The V and J ends lost 3 bases and 1 base respectively, with 13 bases between them. The germline V gene encodes CDR1 LNHDA and CDR2 SQIVND (reference sequence). This CDR3 is 15 amino acids long. CDR3 protein: CASSIFRGESYEQYF. The CDR3 coding sequence is TGTGCCAGTAGTATTTTTAGAGGGGAGTCCTACGAGCAGTACTTC.